These 28 T cell receptor beta chains were sequenced from one sample in a study of blood T cell repertoires in COVID-19. Only in-frame clones appear in the TCRdb table, and some are missing; sequencing was by immunoSEQ multiplex PCR. The sample has 30,000 to 40,000 clones, approximately 85% seen once. The source material was peripheral blood. The receptors originated from a man in his 70s with acute or convalescent COVID-19.

This clone occurred a few times. The chain combines TRBV5-4 with TRBJ1-1; maybe TRBD1 (6 bases). Trimming took 3 bases from V and 1 from J, leaving 13 bases between them. This CDR3 comprises 15 residues. Germline V gene sequence: CDR1 SGHNT, CDR2 YYREEE (reference sequence). As DNA, the CDR3 is TGTGCCAGCAGCTCTCCGGGACATTCGAACACTGAAGCTTTCTTT. It is translated as CASSSPGHSNTEAFF.

V and J are TRBV10-3 and TRBJ2-3; 10 bases fit TRBD2. The CDR3 has 16 residues. The germline V gene encodes CDR1 ENHRY and CDR2 SYGVKD. J lost 4 bases, V lost 4 bases, and 8 bases had no gene match. The CDR3: CAISGLAGPLADTQYF. Written as DNA, the CDR3 is TGTGCCATCAGTGGACTAGCGGGTCCCCTCGCAGATACGCAGTATTTT.

The chain has TRBV27 and TRBJ1-4; 7 nucleotides line up with TRBD1. The J segment lost 2 bases and the V segment lost 0 bases, leaving 3 bases of the junction unmatched. The CDR3 loop spans 16 amino acids. In germline, CDR1 is MNHEY, CDR2 SMNVEV (reference sequence). The CDR3 region is CASSLSTGATNEKLFF. CDR3 nucleotide sequence: TGTGCCAGCAGTTTATCAACAGGGGCGACTAATGAAAAACTGTTTTTT.

CDR3 sequence: CATSRVTSPLHF. The CDR3 bases are TGTGCCACCTCCCGGGTTACTTCACCCCTCCACTTT. J is TRBJ1-6 and V is TRBV25-1; D unclear. Germline CDR1 MGHDK, CDR2 SYGVNS. The V end was cut by 10 bases, the J end by 9 bases, with 13 bases between. The CDR3 is made up of 12 amino acids.

The rearrangement links TRBV19 to TRBJ2-7; TRBD1 might be the D (5 bases). This CDR3 is built from 13 residues. V lost 3 bases and J 7 bases, leaving 13 bases between the germline ends. CDR1 is LNHDA, CDR2 SQIVND, per germline (reference sequence). The DNA for the CDR3 is TGTGCCAGTAGTATTCTCGCAGGACAAGAGCAGTACTTC. Translated: CASSILAGQEQYF. Complete variable domain (other parts from reference TRBV19 and TRBJ2-7): DGGITQSPKYLFRKEGQNVTLSCEQNLNHDAMYWYRQDPGQGLRLIYYSQIVNDFQKGDIAEGYSVSREKKESFPLTVTSAQKNPTAFYLCASSILAGQEQYFGPGTRLTVT.

This chain links TRBV4-1 with TRBJ2-1; D uncertain. Germline CDR1 reads MGHRA; CDR2 reads YSYEKL. The CDR3 totals 16 residues. V lost 1 base, J lost 0 bases, and 10 bases lay in between. The chain's CDR3 is CASSQVGSNSYNEQFF. Here the CDR3 DNA reads TGCGCCAGCAGCCAAGTGGGTAGCAACTCCTACAATGAGCAGTTCTTC.

The V and J genes are TRBV6-5 and TRBJ2-1; D possibly corresponds to TRBD2 (5 bases). This CDR3 has 13 amino acids. CDR1 is MNHEY, CDR2 SVGAGI, per germline. V lost 5 bases and J 4 bases, leaving 9 bases between the germline ends. CDR3 sequence reads: CASSPEGYNEQFF. The CDR3 coding sequence is TGTGCCAGCAGTCCCGAGGGATACAATGAGCAGTTCTTC.

The chain recombines TRBV5-1 with TRBJ1-1; 11 bases align to TRBD1. Unmatched junction bases numbered 10, after V lost 4 bases and J lost 5 bases. CDR1 and CDR2 from the germline V gene are SGHRS and YFSETQ. The CDR3 is 16 amino acids. The CDR3 DNA follows: TGCGCCAGCAGCGGAGGCGGACAGGGGGCGAGAACTGAAGCTTTCTTT. This translates into CASSGGGQGARTEAFF.

The chain recombines TRBV7-3 with TRBJ2-1; TRBD1 matches 7 bases. Losses at the gene ends were 3 bases for V and 2 bases for J; bases not matched to a gene: 1. The germline gives CDR1 SGHTA, CDR2 FQGTGA. The CDR3 is 14 residues long. Written as DNA, the CDR3 is TGTGCCAGCAGCTTCGACAGGGCCTACAATGAGCAGTTCTTC. It codes for CASSFDRAYNEQFF.

The gene calls are TRBV6-6 and TRBJ2-5; TRBD2 matches 8 bases. CDR1 MNHNY and CDR2 SVGAGI come from the germline V gene (reference sequence). The CDR3 length is 15 residues. The junction had 11 bases not matched to a gene; V was cut back by 5 bases and J by 6 bases. Here the CDR3 reads CASSPGGGGRKTQYF. CDR3 bases: TGTGCCAGCAGTCCTGGGGGGGGCGGGAGGAAGACCCAGTACTTC.

This chain connects TRBV3-1 (or the pseudogene TRBV3-2) to TRBJ1-3; the match to TRBD1 covers 8 bases. CDR1 and CDR2 from the germline V gene are LGHDT and YNNKEL (reference sequence). CDR3 length equals 15 residues. V dropped 6 bases and J dropped 5; count of bases not matched to a gene: 9. The CDR3 sequence is CASSRGQGGRNTIYF. For the CDR3, the DNA is TGTGCCAGCAGTCGTGGACAGGGCGGGCGAAACACCATATATTTT.

This chain links TRBV3-1 (or the pseudogene TRBV3-2) with TRBJ2-2; D might be TRBD1 (5 bases). Germline V gene sequence: CDR1 LGHDT, CDR2 YNNKEL (reference sequence). The V and J ends lost 4 bases and 4 bases respectively, with 10 bases between them. The CDR3 runs 14 residues. The CDR3 region is CASSPQGGTGELFF. The CDR3 DNA reads TGTGCCAGCAGCCCTCAGGGCGGCACCGGGGAGCTGTTTTTT.

This sequence joins TRBV24-1 and TRBJ2-5; 10 positions match TRBD1. J gave up 3 bases and V 4 bases, and 4 bases lay outside the gene matches. Per the germline V gene, CDR1 is KGHDR and CDR2 is SFDVKD. The CDR3 extends over 15 amino acids. The CDR3 DNA is TGTGCCACCAGTGACCCCGGGACAGGGGAAGAGACCCAGTACTTC. Amino acid sequence: CATSDPGTGEETQYF.

The chain links TRBV28 to TRBJ2-7, with TRBD1 matching over 9 bases. The V gene end was trimmed by 2 bases and the J gene end by 3 bases; junction bases not matched to a gene: 11. The germline V gene has CDR1 MDHEN and CDR2 SYDVKM. CDR3 length: 17 residues. CDR3 region: CASSLGDRVVERYEQYF. CDR3 sequence (DNA): TGTGCCAGCAGTTTAGGGGACAGGGTGGTTGAGCGCTACGAGCAGTACTTC.

The genes are TRBV5-1 and TRBJ2-2; weak D call: TRBD1 (6 bases). CDR1 and CDR2 from the germline V gene are SGHRS and YFSETQ. Trimming pared 3 bases from V and 6 bases from J, leaving 15 bases between. The CDR3 loop spans 15 amino acids. The CDR3 loop is CASSSTTGPAGELFF. CDR3 bases: TGCGCCAGCAGCTCGACTACAGGGCCGGCCGGGGAGCTGTTTTTT.

V is TRBV19 and J is TRBJ2-1; TRBD2 agrees at 7 bases. This CDR3 contains 17 residues. In germline, CDR1 is LNHDA, CDR2 SQIVND (reference sequence). With 6 bases clipped from V and 6 bases from J, the junction kept 17 bases outside the gene matches. CDR3 DNA: TGTGCCAGTAGCCTAGTGGGGGGGAGACTAAGGTTCAATGAGCAGTTCTTC. Encoded protein: CASSLVGGRLRFNEQFF.

This clone was recorded once. The V call is TRBV7-9, the J call TRBJ2-7; 12 bases fit TRBD2. V was pared by 2 bases and J by 1 base, with 6 bases of the junction left unmatched. This CDR3 has 17 amino acids. Germline V gives CDR1 SEHNR, CDR2 FQNEAQ (reference sequence). The CDR3 reads CASSLSLAGGPSYEQYF. In DNA, the CDR3 is TGTGCCAGCAGCTTATCTCTAGCGGGAGGGCCTTCCTACGAGCAGTACTTC.

The V and J genes are TRBV3-1 (or the pseudogene TRBV3-2) and TRBJ2-2; TRBD1 matches at 8 bases. CDR3 length equals 15 residues. In germline, CDR1 is LGHDT, CDR2 YNNKEL (reference sequence). The J segment lost 0 bases and the V segment lost 8 bases, leaving 5 bases of the junction unmatched. In nucleotides, the CDR3 is TGTGCCAGCCTACAGGGGGGTGCGAACACCGGGGAGCTGTTTTTT. Amino acids: CASLQGGANTGELFF.

The V and J genes are TRBV2 and TRBJ2-1; 10 bases are shared with TRBD2. The CDR3 spans 16 residues. Germline V gene lookup returns CDR1 SNHLY and CDR2 FYNNEI. J gave up 8 bases and V 2 bases, and 9 bases lay outside the gene matches. The CDR3 coding sequence is TGTGCCAGCAGTGAAAGCCTAGCGGGAGATCATCATGAGCAGTTCTTC. It is translated as CASSESLAGDHHEQFF.

This clone appeared once. The chain carries TRBV4-2 and TRBJ2-1, with 7 bases aligning to TRBD1. CDR3 length: 14 residues. In germline, CDR1 is LGHNA, CDR2 YNFKEQ. J gave up 5 bases and V 2 bases, and 3 bases lay outside the gene matches. The CDR3 loop is CASSQLGQDNEQFF. The DNA for the CDR3 is TGTGCCAGCAGCCAACTTGGACAGGACAATGAGCAGTTCTTC.

This clone has a handful of counts. The chain links TRBV18 to TRBJ1-5, with D uncertain. Germline loops: CDR1 KGHSH, CDR2 LQKENI. This CDR3 is built from 13 residues. Trimming shortened V by 2 bases and J by 4 bases, and 6 bases separated the two germline ends. CDR3 sequence (DNA): TGTGCCAGCTCACCAGGGAGGAATCAGCCCCAGCATTTT. Protein: CASSPGRNQPQHF.

V and J are TRBV28 and TRBJ2-7; TRBD1 matches at 10 bases. With 10 bases clipped from V and 4 bases from J, the junction kept 7 bases outside the gene matches. There are 13 residues in the CDR3. Germline CDR1 and CDR2: MDHEN and SYDVKM. CDR3 residues: CAITRGQGYEQYF. In nucleotides, the CDR3 is TGTGCCATCACCCGGGGACAGGGGTACGAGCAGTACTTC.

The rearrangement joins TRBV24-1 to TRBJ2-7, with 7 bases matching TRBD1. The CDR3 consists of 14 residues. CDR1 is KGHDR, CDR2 SFDVKD, per germline. After removal of 4 bases from V and 4 bases from J, the junction contained 6 bases not matched to a gene. The CDR3 loop reads CATSDPMTGYEQYF. CDR3 coding DNA: TGTGCCACCAGTGACCCCATGACAGGGTACGAGCAGTACTTC.

The chain carries TRBV12-5 and TRBJ2-2; D remains ambiguous. V was pared by 3 bases and J by 0 bases, with 23 bases between. The CDR3 has 20 residues. Germline values: CDR1 LGHNT, CDR2 FRNRAP. The CDR3 loop is CASGFLSPIHIDSNTGELFF. The CDR3, as DNA: TGTGCTAGTGGTTTCCTATCCCCTATTCACATCGACTCGAACACCGGGGAGCTGTTTTTT. The full variable domain, with the rest looked up from reference TRBV12-5 and TRBJ2-2, is DARVTQTPRHKVTEMGQEVTMRCQPILGHNTVFWYRQTMMQGLELLAYFRNRAPLDDSGMPKDRFSAEMPDATLATLKIQPSEPRDSAVYFCASGFLSPIHIDSNTGELFFGEGSRLTVL.

The chain couples TRBV27 to TRBJ2-2; 7 nucleotides match TRBD1. Trimming cost V 7 bases and J 2 bases; bases outside gene matches: 7. This CDR3 contains 15 residues. Germline V gene data show CDR1 as MNHEY and CDR2 as SMNVEV (reference sequence). CDR3 sequence (DNA): TGTGCCAGCACCCCGAGGGGGCTAAACACCGGGGAGCTGTTTTTT. Encoded protein: CASTPRGLNTGELFF.

This clone was recorded only once. The rearrangement joins TRBV5-1 to TRBJ1-1; TRBD1 aligns across 7 bases. The trim removed 4 bases at V and 5 bases at J, leaving 11 bases unmatched. This CDR3 is built from 15 residues. Germline loops: CDR1 SGHRS, CDR2 YFSETQ. The CDR3 is CASSPGGSRGTEAFF. The CDR3 DNA reads as TGCGCCAGCAGCCCAGGGGGGTCAAGGGGGACTGAAGCTTTCTTT.

V and J are TRBV28 and TRBJ1-2, with D tentatively TRBD1 (5 bases). Trimming removed 2 bases at V and 4 bases at J, with 11 bases between. The CDR3 consists of 14 residues. Germline CDR1 reads MDHEN; CDR2 reads SYDVKM. In nucleotides, the CDR3 is TGTGCCAGCAGTTTACCAGGGTGGGCCTATGGCTACACCTTC. Amino acid sequence: CASSLPGWAYGYTF.

This chain uses TRBV5-1 with TRBJ1-3, with 8 nucleotides matching TRBD1. V trimming: 5 bases; J trimming: 4 bases; junction bases outside the gene matches: 8. Germline loops: CDR1 SGHRS, CDR2 YFSETQ. CDR3 length equals 15 residues. The CDR3 coding sequence is TGCGCCAGCAGGCCTACAGGGGGTAGAGGAAACACCATATATTTT. This gives the protein CASRPTGGRGNTIYF.